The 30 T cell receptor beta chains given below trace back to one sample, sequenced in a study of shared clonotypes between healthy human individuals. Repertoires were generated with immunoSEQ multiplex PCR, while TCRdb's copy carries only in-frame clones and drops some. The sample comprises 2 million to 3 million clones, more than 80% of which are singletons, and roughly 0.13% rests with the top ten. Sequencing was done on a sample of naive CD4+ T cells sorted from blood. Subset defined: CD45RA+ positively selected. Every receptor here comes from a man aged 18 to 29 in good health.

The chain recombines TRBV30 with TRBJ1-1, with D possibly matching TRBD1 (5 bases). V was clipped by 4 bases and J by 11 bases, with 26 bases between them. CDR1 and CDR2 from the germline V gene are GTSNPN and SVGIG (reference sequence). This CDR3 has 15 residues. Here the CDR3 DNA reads TGTGCCTGGACAAACGGGGGGACGGGAGCTTTGAACGCTTTCTTT. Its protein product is CAWTNGGTGALNAFF.

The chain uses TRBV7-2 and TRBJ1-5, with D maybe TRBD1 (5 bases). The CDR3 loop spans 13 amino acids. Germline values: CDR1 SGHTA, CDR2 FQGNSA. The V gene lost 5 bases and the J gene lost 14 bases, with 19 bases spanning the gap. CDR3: CASSPGLGGGEHF. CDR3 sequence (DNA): TGTGCCAGCAGCCCAGGGCTGGGAGGAGGGGAGCATTTT.

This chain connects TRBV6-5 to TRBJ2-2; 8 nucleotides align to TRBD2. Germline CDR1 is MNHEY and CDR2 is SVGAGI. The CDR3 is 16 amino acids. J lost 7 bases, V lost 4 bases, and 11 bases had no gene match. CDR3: CASSSISRGGNGELFF. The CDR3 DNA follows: TGTGCCAGCAGTTCTATTAGCCGGGGGGGCAACGGGGAGCTGTTTTTT.

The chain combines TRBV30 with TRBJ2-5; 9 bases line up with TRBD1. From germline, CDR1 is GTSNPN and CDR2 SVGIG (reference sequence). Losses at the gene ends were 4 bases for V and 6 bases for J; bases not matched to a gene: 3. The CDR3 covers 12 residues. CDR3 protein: CAWKQGAKTQYF. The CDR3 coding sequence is TGTGCCTGGAAACAGGGGGCAAAGACCCAGTACTTC.

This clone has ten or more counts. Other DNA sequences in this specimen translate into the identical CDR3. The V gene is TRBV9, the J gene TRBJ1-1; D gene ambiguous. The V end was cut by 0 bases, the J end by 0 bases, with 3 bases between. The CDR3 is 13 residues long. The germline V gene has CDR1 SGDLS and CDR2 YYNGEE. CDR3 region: CASSVEMNTEAFF. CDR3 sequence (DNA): TGTGCCAGCAGCGTAGAGATGAACACTGAAGCTTTCTTT.

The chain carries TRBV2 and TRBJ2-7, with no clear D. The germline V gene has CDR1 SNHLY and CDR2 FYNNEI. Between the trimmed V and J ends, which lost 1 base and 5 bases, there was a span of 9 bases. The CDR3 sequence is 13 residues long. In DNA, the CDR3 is TGTGCCAGCAGTGAAGTGATAGGCCACGAGCAGTACTTC. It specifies CASSEVIGHEQYF.

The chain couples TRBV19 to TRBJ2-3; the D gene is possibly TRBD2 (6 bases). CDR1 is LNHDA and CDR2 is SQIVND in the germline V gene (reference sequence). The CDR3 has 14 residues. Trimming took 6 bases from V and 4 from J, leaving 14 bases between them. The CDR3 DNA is TGTGCCAGTAGCTCCACCGGGACTTCAGATACGCAGTATTTT. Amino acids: CASSSTGTSDTQYF.

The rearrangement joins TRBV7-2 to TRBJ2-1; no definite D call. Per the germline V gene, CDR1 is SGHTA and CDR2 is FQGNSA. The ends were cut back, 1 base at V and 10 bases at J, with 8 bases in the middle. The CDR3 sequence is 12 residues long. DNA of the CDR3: TGTGCCAGCAGCTTAGGTAGCACGGAGCAGTTCTTC. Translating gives CASSLGSTEQFF.

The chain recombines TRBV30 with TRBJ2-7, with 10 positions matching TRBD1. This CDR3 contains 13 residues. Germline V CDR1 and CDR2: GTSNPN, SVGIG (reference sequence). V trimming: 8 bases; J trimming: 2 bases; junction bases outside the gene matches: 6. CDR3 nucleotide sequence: TGTGCCGCAACCGGGACAGGGGCCTACGAGCAGTACTTC. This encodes CAATGTGAYEQYF. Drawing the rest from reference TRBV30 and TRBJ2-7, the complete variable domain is SQTIHQWPATLVQPVGSPLSLECTVEGTSNPNLYWYRQAAGRGLQLLFYSVGIGQISSEVPQNLSASRPQDRQFILSSKKLLLSDSGFYLCAATGTGAYEQYFGPGTRLTVT.

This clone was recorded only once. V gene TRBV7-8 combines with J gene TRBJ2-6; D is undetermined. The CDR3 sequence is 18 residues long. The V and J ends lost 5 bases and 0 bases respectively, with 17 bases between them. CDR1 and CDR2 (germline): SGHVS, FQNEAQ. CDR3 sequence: CASSTNSLGYSGANVLTF. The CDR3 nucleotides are TGTGCCAGCAGCACGAACAGCTTAGGATACTCTGGGGCCAACGTCCTGACTTTC.

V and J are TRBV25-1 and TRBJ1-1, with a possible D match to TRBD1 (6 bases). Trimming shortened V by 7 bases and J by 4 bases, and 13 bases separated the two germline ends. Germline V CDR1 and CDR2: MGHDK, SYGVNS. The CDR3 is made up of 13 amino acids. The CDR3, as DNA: TGTGCCAGCAATCGACAGGCGGGCACTGAAGCTTTCTTT. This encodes CASNRQAGTEAFF.

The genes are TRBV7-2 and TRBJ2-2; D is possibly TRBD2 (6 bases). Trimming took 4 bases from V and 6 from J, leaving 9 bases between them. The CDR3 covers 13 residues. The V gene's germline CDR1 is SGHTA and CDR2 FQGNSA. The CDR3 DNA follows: TGTGCCAGCAGCTCTAGCGTTCCCGGGGAGCTGTTTTTT. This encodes CASSSSVPGELFF.

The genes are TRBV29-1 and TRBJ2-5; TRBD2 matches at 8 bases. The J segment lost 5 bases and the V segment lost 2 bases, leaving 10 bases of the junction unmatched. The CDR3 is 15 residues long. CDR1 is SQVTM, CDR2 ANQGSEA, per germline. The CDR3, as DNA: TGCAGCGTTGAACGGGGCCAGCGGGGGATGGAGACCCAGTACTTC. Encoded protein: CSVERGQRGMETQYF.

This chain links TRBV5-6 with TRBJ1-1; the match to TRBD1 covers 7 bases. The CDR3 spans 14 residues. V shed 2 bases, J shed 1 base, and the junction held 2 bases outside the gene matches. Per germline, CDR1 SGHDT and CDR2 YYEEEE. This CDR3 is CASSFRGGNTEAFF. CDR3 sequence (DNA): TGTGCCAGCAGCTTCAGGGGGGGGAACACTGAAGCTTTCTTT.

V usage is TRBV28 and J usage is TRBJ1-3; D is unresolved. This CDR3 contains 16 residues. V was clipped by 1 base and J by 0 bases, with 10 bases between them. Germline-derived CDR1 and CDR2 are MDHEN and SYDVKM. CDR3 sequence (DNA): TGTGCCAGCAGTTTATCCGGGCAGCACTCTGGAAACACCATATATTTT. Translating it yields CASSLSGQHSGNTIYF. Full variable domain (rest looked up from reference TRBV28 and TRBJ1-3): DVKVTQSSRYLVKRTGEKVFLECVQDMDHENMFWYRQDPGLGLRLIYFSYDVKMKEKGDIPEGYSVSREKKERFSLILESASTNQTSMYLCASSLSGQHSGNTIYFGEGSWLTVV.

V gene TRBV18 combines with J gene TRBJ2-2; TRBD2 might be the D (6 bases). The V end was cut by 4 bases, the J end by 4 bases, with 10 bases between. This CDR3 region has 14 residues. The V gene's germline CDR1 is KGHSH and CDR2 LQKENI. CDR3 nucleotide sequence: TGTGCCAGCTCACTAAGGGGAGGCACCGGGGAGCTGTTTTTT. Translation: CASSLRGGTGELFF.

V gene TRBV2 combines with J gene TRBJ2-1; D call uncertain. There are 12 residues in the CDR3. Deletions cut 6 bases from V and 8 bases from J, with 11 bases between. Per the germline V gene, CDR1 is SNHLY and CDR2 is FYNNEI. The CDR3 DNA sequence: TGTGCCAGCAGGACACATGTCGATGAGCAGTTCTTC. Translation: CASRTHVDEQFF.

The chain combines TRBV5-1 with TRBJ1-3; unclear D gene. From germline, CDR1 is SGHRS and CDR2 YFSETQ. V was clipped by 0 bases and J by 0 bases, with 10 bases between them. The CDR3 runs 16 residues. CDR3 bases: TGCGCCAGCAGCTTGGCCGGTCTTGACTCTGGAAACACCATATATTTT. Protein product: CASSLAGLDSGNTIYF.

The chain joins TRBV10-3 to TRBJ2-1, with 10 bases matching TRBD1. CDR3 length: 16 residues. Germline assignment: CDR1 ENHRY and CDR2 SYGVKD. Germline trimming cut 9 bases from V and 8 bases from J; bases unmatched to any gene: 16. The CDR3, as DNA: TGTGCCATAAGAAGGGGAGGGACAGGGGTCATGGATGAGCAGTTCTTC. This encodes CAIRRGGTGVMDEQFF.

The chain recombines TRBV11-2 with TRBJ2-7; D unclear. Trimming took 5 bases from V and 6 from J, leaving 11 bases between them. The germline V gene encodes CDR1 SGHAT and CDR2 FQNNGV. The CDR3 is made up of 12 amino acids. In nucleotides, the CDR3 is TGTGCCAGCAGCACCAACTGGATCGAGCAGTACTTC. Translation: CASSTNWIEQYF. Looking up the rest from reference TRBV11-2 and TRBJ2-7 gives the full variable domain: EAGVAQSPRYKIIEKRQSVAFWCNPISGHATLYWYQQILGQGPKLLIQFQNNGVVDDSQLPKDRFSAERLKGVDSTLKIQPAKLEDSAVYLCASSTNWIEQYFGPGTRLTVT.

CDR3 DNA sequence: TGTGCCAGCAGTGACCTGCCGACGGGAACTGGAAACACCATATATTTT. Translating it yields CASSDLPTGTGNTIYF. V gene TRBV6-1 combines with J gene TRBJ1-3; no definite D call. There are 16 residues in the CDR3. V dropped 3 bases and J dropped 2 bases, with 14 bases sitting between them. Looked up from germline, CDR1 is MNHNS and CDR2 is SASEGT.

CDR3 sequence reads: CAISESPGPAQETQYF. DNA of the CDR3: TGTGCCATCAGTGAGTCCCCGGGTCCGGCGCAAGAGACCCAGTACTTC. This rearrangement joins TRBV10-3 to TRBJ2-5, with D hard to call. The CDR3 loop spans 16 amino acids. Trimming pared 0 bases from V and 2 bases from J, leaving 13 bases between. CDR1 and CDR2 from the germline V gene are ENHRY and SYGVKD.

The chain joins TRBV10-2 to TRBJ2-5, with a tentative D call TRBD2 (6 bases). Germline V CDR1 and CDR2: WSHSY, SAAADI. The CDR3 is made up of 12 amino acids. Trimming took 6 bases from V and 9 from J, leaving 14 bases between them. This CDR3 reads CASSPTGEAQYF. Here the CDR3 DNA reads TGCGCCAGCAGCCCGACCGGGGAGGCCCAGTACTTC.

CDR3 DNA: TGCGCCAGCAGCCCGCGAGGGGGAGTTGGCTACGAGCAGTACTTC. Protein product: CASSPRGGVGYEQYF. This chain uses TRBV5-1 with TRBJ2-7; D might be TRBD1 (6 bases). The V end lost 4 bases, the J end lost 3 bases, and 17 bases lay between the germline ends. CDR1 is SGHRS and CDR2 is YFSETQ in the germline V gene. The CDR3 is 15 residues long.

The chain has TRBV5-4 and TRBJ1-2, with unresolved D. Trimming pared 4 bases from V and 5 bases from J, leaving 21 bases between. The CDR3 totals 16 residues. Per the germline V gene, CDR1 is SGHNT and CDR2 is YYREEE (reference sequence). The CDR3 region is CASSEILRGDLYGYTF. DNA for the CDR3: TGTGCCAGCAGCGAAATCCTAAGAGGAGATTTGTATGGCTACACCTTC. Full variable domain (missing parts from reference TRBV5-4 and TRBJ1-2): ETGVTQSPTHLIKTRGQQVTLRCSSQSGHNTVSWYQQALGQGPQFIFQYYREEENGRGNFPPRFSGLQFPNYSSELNVNALELDDSALYLCASSEILRGDLYGYTFGSGTRLTVV.

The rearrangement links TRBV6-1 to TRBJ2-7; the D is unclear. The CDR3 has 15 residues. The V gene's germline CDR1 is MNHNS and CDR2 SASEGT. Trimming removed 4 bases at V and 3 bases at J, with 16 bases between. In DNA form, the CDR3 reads TGTGCCAGCAGTGGAGCCCGGGTTGGAGACTACGAGCAGTACTTC. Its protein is CASSGARVGDYEQYF.

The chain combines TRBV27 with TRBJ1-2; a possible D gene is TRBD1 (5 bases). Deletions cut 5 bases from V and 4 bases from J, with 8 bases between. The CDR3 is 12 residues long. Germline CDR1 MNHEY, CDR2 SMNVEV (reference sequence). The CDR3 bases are TGTGCCAGCAGTCGACAGCTCTATGGCTACACCTTC. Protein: CASSRQLYGYTF.

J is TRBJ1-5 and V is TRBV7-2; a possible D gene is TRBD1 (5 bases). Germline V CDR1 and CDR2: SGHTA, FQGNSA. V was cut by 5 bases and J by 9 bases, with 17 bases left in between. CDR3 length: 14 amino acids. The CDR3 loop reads CASSQYTHGGPQHF. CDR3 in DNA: TGTGCCAGCAGCCAATACACTCACGGGGGGCCCCAGCATTTT. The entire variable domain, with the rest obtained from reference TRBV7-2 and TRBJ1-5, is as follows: GAGVSQSPSNKVTEKGKDVELRCDPISGHTALYWYRQSLGQGLEFLIYFQGNSAPDKSGLPSDRFSAERTGGSVSTLTIQRTQQEDSAVYLCASSQYTHGGPQHFGDGTRLSIL.

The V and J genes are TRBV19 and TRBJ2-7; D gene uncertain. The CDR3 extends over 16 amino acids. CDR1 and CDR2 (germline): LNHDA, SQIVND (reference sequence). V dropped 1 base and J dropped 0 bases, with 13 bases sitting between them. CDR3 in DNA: TGTGCCAGTAGTATAGGGGGTTGGACGTACTCCTACGAGCAGTACTTC. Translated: CASSIGGWTYSYEQYF.

CDR3 in DNA: TGTGCCAGCAGCTGGGGACTAGCGGGTGGATACGAGCAGTACTTC. The encoded protein is CASSWGLAGGYEQYF. The V call is TRBV5-6, the J call TRBJ2-7; 12 nucleotides agree with TRBD2. Trimming took 3 bases from V and 4 from J; bases not matched to a gene: 5. The CDR3 is 15 amino acids. CDR1 is SGHDT and CDR2 is YYEEEE in the germline V gene.